The source of this TCR beta chain is a study of cytomegalovirus exposure and HLA in healthy donors (TCRdb year 2017). For context, the study as a whole: An earlier analysis of some 600 of the donors reported over 250 Gb of sequence data and 117 million unique TCR beta sequences obtained from some 170 million T cells. The later analysis used no new phenotypic data to find candidate immune exposures, relying instead on TCR beta sequences and their occurrence across donors. Class I and class II HLA loci were covered by the typing at four-digit resolution. To predict cytomegalovirus infection status, the study brought together high-throughput TCR immunosequencing, statistical association of individual TCRs with disease status, and machine learning. A handful of DR-DQ haplotypes were handled as single units for association and clustering because linkage in the cohort was strong. Roughly 300 gigabases of sequencing data and 75 million to 85 million unique TCR sequences made up an early release that covered nearly 650 HLA-typed donors. Donor age, sex, ethnicity and CMV serostatus were collected together with the repertoire data. Among 300 to 450 genotyped donors of the cohort, an average of approximately 230,000 unique TCR beta nucleotide sequences were sequenced per donor, roughly 20% of them non-productive. Genome-wide SNP genotypes for about 65% of the roughly 670 donors were used in a later genetic analysis, which treated that subset as a discovery cohort. A later analysis re-examined previously published TCR beta repertoires from over 500 donors and added high-resolution HLA genotyping to investigate patterns of TCR occurrence. All discovery cohort repertoires had been generated using a single sequencing platform. The number of typed donors differed by locus: roughly 629-630 for A, B, C, DRB1 and DQB1; approximately 530 for DQA1; 606 for DPA1; and approximately 450 for DPB1. The aim of the study was to test whether cataloging public T cell receptors could identify signatures of past pathogen exposure. The study used immunosequencing to profile the T cell repertoires of 670 or so subjects and linked those repertoires to cytomegalovirus serostatus. Among the roughly 430 genotyped donors, around 81% belonged to the genetic ancestry cluster associated with self-reported Caucasian donors. An earlier analysis of roughly 600 of the donors used high-throughput TCR beta sequencing to judge whether each TCR beta V gene segment behaved as functional or pseudogenic. In addition to the first cohort of roughly 700 subjects, a separate validation cohort of under 150 different subjects was used.

Including cysteine and phenylalanine, the CDR3 has 15 amino acids. The read is trimmed to its CDR3 DNA, 45 bases read in frame from base 1. CDR1 and CDR2, per the germline V gene, are SGHAT and FQNNGV. V is shortened by 0 bases, J by 0 bases, and the region joining them spans 7 bases. Results and caveats for the whole study, not just this receptor: In a later analysis, several top co-occurrence clusters were reported to appear linked to parvovirus B19, influenza, CMV and Epstein-Barr virus. In a later analysis, most CMV-associated TCR beta chains were found to appear HLA-restricted, with HLA associations seemingly driven largely by CMV exposure. In a later analysis, the rate of TCR association differed among HLA loci, with DRB1 alleles having the most associated TCRs and HLA-C alleles having the fewest. The earlier analysis of approximately 540 of the donors excluded some 16 rarely observed V segments, including chromosome 9 orphons, because counts were too low. It was suggested by the authors that the approach could potentially be generalized to other disease states and immunological phenotypes. Roughly uniform sequencing depth across donors was assumed in presence/absence analyses, although this assumption may not hold. In a later genetic analysis, fewer N-insertions in productive TCRs were reported among donors in an Asian-associated ancestry cluster than the roughly 670-donor mean. In a later analysis, over 15,000 TCR beta sequences were associated with specific HLA alleles at a false discovery rate of 0.05. Some IMGT-functional V segments, including TRBV6-2 and TRBV6-3, could not be distinguished by the 87-base-pair reads and were therefore excluded. CMV serostatus was the only immune exposure information available for the cohort. A cluster of highly shared sequence variants was judged likely to be a technical artifact of the sequencing pipeline. In a later analysis, HLA-associated TCR beta chains showed more clonal expansion and lower generation probabilities than non-associated chains that were equally common. A further reported finding was that TCR beta sequences accurately predicted the HLA-A and HLA-B alleles for most subjects in the first cohort. The classifier was reported to diagnose cytomegalovirus status with high specificity and sensitivity in both the original and validation cohorts. The cohort was sequenced for TCR beta chains only, and without alpha or paired-chain data the features that could be detected were limited. When HLA alleles, especially DR and DQ, strongly co-occurred, TCR associations were difficult to assign to individual alleles. In an earlier analysis of 450 to 750 of the donors, most TCR beta V segments appeared in productive rearrangements about 90% or about 30% of the time, broadly matching IMGT annotations. In vitro tests confirmed that a few of the cytomegalovirus-associated TCR beta chains recognize cytomegalovirus antigens. Because HLA typing was missing for some donors at each locus, association tests included only the typed subset. Correlated functional status among segregating V segments might be attributable to linkage disequilibrium, but an unknown experimental factor could not be ruled out. Most TCR sequences were observed very rarely across donors, whereas some public TCRs were present in many individuals. A total of 150 to 200 TCR beta chains were listed by the study as associated with cytomegalovirus. A later genetic analysis associated a missense DCLRE1C variant with V-gene and J-gene trimming of TCR beta chains, and an independent cohort replicated the association.

The cohort comprised hundreds of healthy bone marrow donors. Cohort members were all nominally healthy when sampled, although unrecorded immune exposures were likely present. The donor tested CMV seropositive and was one of the 289 seropositive cohort members. Each donor provided a peripheral blood sample, and peripheral blood mononuclear cells were used for TCR beta sequencing. Genomic DNA extraction from the blood cell samples was performed with the Qiagen DNeasy Blood Extraction Kit. Library preparation employed the immunoSEQ multiplex PCR assay. For the multiplex PCR, a mixture combining 60 forward primers for TCR Vbeta segments and 13 reverse primers for TCR Jbeta segments was used. The CDR3 region of rearranged TCR beta genes was amplified from genomic DNA by a multiplex PCR assay. Amplified TCR beta libraries were sequenced as 87-base-pair reads on the Illumina HiSeq System. Concerning the study's data processing: In a later analysis, approximately 74 million unique TCR beta chains were counted across the 690 or so repertoires, and about 9.9 million of these chains were shared by at least two donors. Raw reads were error-corrected and collapsed into unique sequences by a nearest-neighbor algorithm in which closely related sequences were merged to remove PCR and sequencing errors. CDR3 sequences were aligned to IMGT reference sequences to assign V, D and J gene segments. For a sequence to be retained, a match of at least six nucleotides to both a V gene segment and a J gene segment was required. Rearrangements were classified as productive when the CDR3 lacked stop codons and remained in frame with V and J, and all other rearrangements were classified as non-productive. CDR3 was defined by IMGT convention, running from the second conserved V-encoded cysteine to the conserved J-encoded phenylalanine. The earlier analysis of about 590 of the donors excluded sequences that lacked an unambiguous match to a single V gene segment. In an earlier analysis of approximately 610 of the donors, V segments were called functional above 56.7% productive rearrangements and were called segregating when the between-donor standard deviation exceeded 5%. A statistical classification framework was built to diagnose cytomegalovirus status from the catalog of TCR beta chain sequences. V and J gene assignment, in a later analysis, came from comparing TCR nucleotide sequences with IMGT/GENE-DB human TR gene sequences. Using the TCRdist pipeline, a later analysis assigned CDR3 sequences along with most-parsimonious VDJ recombination scenarios. A later analysis defined each TCR beta chain by its CDR3 amino acid sequence plus V-gene family, and excluded reads lacking a unique V-gene family. A later analysis removed 550 to 700 highly shared, low-generation-probability nucleotide sequences to deal with suspected cross-contamination and a sequencing artifact. In a later analysis, a clonal expansion index for each public chain was calculated from normalized within-repertoire ranks of inferred template counts. A later analysis computed generation probabilities with a VDJ recombination model fitted to out-of-frame rearrangements, and checked the results against IGoR. A later analysis scored TCR-TCR, TCR-HLA and TCR-CMV co-occurrence with hypergeometric tests, applying a repertoire-size bias correction to TCR pairs. False discovery rates were estimated in a later analysis by permuting HLA or CMV assignments 20 times. In a later analysis, co-occurring TCRs were grouped using DBSCAN, and TCRdist sequence similarity was added for clustering within HLA-allele-positive subsets. Repertoires with fewer than 30,000 or more than 120,000 public chains were left out of co-occurrence clustering, as were roughly five repertoires with anomalous nucleotide sharing. TCRdb carries this immuneACCESS record with in-frame sequences only. Its versions omit some clonotypes, under half of them owing to an unresolved V gene in the studies checked, with the rest unexplained. D and trimming come from the DNA, and the V and J calls and clone size come from that table. The sample contains 100,000 to 150,000 clones, more than 60% of them found a single time. The ten largest account for around 2.1% of the sample.

This clone was observed a single time. This clone's antigen is unknown. Per-base qualities were not stored, and no clone one base away is much larger. The receptor was derived from a woman aged 40 to 55 in good health and CMV-seropositive. The source material was PBMCs. The V and J genes are TRBV11-2 and TRBJ2-3; the D segment could be TRBD2, given 6 matching bases. The CDR3 protein: CASSLEGTSTDTQYF. Here is the DNA: TGTGCCAGCAGCTTAGAGGGGACTAGCACAGATACGCAGTATTTT.